The rows below give T cell receptor beta chains drawn from one sample of a study of control samples from healthy donors and cancer patients. Libraries were prepared by immunoSEQ multiplex PCR; TCRdb keeps only in-frame clonotypes and omits some of them. The data contain around 70,000 clones, approximately 89% of them seen just once; the ten biggest clones take up around 2.3%. The sequenced material came from PBMCs. These receptor sequences come from a woman aged 50 to 60 with head and neck cancer. The CDR3 runs from the conserved cysteine through the conserved F or W. The order of the fields is clone size, D gene, V gene, J gene, CDR3 protein, CDR3 DNA. D genes are given only for firm matches. Some rows have no size entry. The others give once, few or many, or a class for an expanded clone.

abundance: .
d_gene: .
v_gene: TRBV6-5
j_gene: TRBJ1-5
CDR3aa: CASGTNHQPQHF
CDR3nt: TGTGCCAGCGGGACAAACCATCAGCCCCAGCATTTT

abundance: few
d_gene: .
v_gene: TRBV7-9
j_gene: TRBJ1-2
CDR3aa: CASSPLGGGYTF
CDR3nt: TGTGCCAGCAGCCCCCTAGGGGGGGGCTACACCTTC

abundance: few
d_gene: TRBD1
v_gene: TRBV7-2
j_gene: TRBJ2-7
CDR3aa: CASSPRTGGTYEQYF
CDR3nt: TGTGCCAGCAGCCCTCGGACAGGAGGAACCTACGAGCAGTACTTC

abundance: .
d_gene: .
v_gene: TRBV10-3
j_gene: TRBJ2-3
CDR3aa: CAIIDPGRTDTQYF
CDR3nt: TGTGCCATCATTGACCCCGGACGGACAGATACGCAGTATTTT

abundance: .
d_gene: .
v_gene: TRBV13
j_gene: TRBJ1-2
CDR3aa: CASSLASGSSNYGYTF
CDR3nt: TGTGCCAGCAGCTTAGCATCAGGGTCCAGTAACTATGGCTACACCTTC

abundance: .
d_gene: .
v_gene: TRBV6-5
j_gene: TRBJ1-4
CDR3aa: CASSYSPVAEKLFF
CDR3nt: TGTGCCAGCAGTTACTCTCCGGTAGCTGAAAAACTGTTTTTT

abundance: .
d_gene: .
v_gene: TRBV12-3/TRBV12-4
j_gene: TRBJ2-2
CDR3aa: CASRRGGTGELFF
CDR3nt: TGTGCCAGCAGGAGGGGGGGAACCGGGGAGCTGTTTTTT

abundance: .
d_gene: .
v_gene: TRBV7-8
j_gene: TRBJ1-6
CDR3aa: CASSLAGQDNSPLHF
CDR3nt: TGTGCCAGCAGCTTAGCGGGCCAGGATAATTCACCCCTCCACTTT

abundance: .
d_gene: .
v_gene: TRBV6-6
j_gene: TRBJ1-5
CDR3aa: CASRLDGSNQPQHF
CDR3nt: TGTGCCAGCAGACTCGACGGAAGCAATCAGCCCCAGCATTTT

abundance: .
d_gene: .
v_gene: TRBV12-5
j_gene: TRBJ1-2
CDR3aa: CASGLVRGKGIYGYTF
CDR3nt: TGTGCTAGTGGTTTGGTACGGGGAAAGGGGATCTATGGCTACACCTTC